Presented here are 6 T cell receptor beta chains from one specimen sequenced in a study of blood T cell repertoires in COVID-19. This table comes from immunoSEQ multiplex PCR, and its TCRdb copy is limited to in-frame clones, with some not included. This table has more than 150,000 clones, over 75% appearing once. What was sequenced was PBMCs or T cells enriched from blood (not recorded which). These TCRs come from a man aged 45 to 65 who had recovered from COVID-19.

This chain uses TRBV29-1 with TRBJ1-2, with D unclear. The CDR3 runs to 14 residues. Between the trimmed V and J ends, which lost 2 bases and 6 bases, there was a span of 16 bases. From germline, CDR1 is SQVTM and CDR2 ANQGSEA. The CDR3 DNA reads TGCAGCGTTGAACGGGCGGGCTTCTTGGATGGCTACACCTTC. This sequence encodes CSVERAGFLDGYTF.

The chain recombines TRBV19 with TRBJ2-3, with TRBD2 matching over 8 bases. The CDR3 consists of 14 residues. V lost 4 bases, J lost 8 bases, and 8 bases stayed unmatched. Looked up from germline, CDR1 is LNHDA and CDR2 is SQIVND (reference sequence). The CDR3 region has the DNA TGTGCCAGTAGTAAGACGGGGGGGCCCGTTACGCAGTATTTT. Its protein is CASSKTGGPVTQYF.

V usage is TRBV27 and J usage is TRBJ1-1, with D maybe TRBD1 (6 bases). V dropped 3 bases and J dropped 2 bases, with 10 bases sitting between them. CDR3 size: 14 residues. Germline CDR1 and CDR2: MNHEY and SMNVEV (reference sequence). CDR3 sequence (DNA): TGTGCCAGCAGTTTCCGCAGGGGAAACACTGAAGCTTTCTTT. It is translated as CASSFRRGNTEAFF.

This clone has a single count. The CDR3 is CASSLVAGGSNTGELFF. The CDR3 DNA reads as TGTGCCAGCAGCTTAGTGGCGGGGGGATCGAACACCGGGGAGCTGTTTTTT. The J gene is TRBJ2-2, the V gene TRBV7-6; 8 bases fit TRBD2. This CDR3 spans 17 amino acids. Trimming took 1 base from V and 0 from J; bases not matched to a gene: 4. CDR1 is SGHVS, CDR2 FNYEAQ, per germline.

CDR3 in amino acids: CASTPSGVYEQYF. The DNA for the CDR3 is TGTGCCAGCACTCCCTCAGGTGTCTACGAGCAGTACTTC. The V and J genes are TRBV6-6 and TRBJ2-7, with D hard to call. The CDR3 loop spans 13 amino acids. The germline V and J ends were trimmed by 7 bases and 3 bases, with 13 bases remaining between them. Germline CDR1 is MNHNY and CDR2 is SVGAGI (reference sequence).

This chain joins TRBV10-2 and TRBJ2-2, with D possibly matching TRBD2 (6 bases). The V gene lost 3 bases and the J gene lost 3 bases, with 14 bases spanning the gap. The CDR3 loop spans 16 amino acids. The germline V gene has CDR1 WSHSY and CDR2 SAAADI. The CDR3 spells CASSDPRESHTGELFF. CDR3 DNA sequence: TGCGCCAGCAGTGATCCCCGGGAGTCCCACACCGGGGAGCTGTTTTTT.